One and the same sample provided the 23 T cell receptor beta chains below, sequenced in a study of T cell repertoires in cytomegalovirus infection. Their specific antigens are unknown. TCRdb used MiXCR to reprocess the reads, holding one entry per CDR3 protein. The table shows around 710,000 distinct CDR3 sequences, with approximately 32% occurring only once. Material: cultured CD8+ T cells from PBMCs, obtained from culture after CMV antigen stimulation. The receptors here all came from a human donor in good health (CMV status not recorded). Some clones in this sample may be carry-over from other donors' samples.

The rearrangement links TRBV12-3 or TRBV12-4 to TRBJ2-3, with TRBD1 matching 9 bases. The V gene end was trimmed by 0 bases and the J gene end by 6 bases; junction bases not matched to a gene: 10. CDR3 length: 17 amino acids. CDR3 loop: CASSLAIGDRETDTQYF. In nucleotides, the CDR3 is TGTGCCAGCAGTTTAGCGATCGGGGACAGGGAGACTGATACGCAGTATTTT.

The count of this clonotype is one. This rearrangement joins TRBV19 to TRBJ1-1, with TRBD1 matching over 9 bases. The ends lost 1 base at V and 4 bases at J; junction bases unmatched: 7. The germline V gene has CDR1 LNHDA and CDR2 SQIVND (reference sequence). The CDR3 loop spans 16 amino acids. CDR3 sequence: CASSIVGPGQGTEAFF. The CDR3 region has the DNA TGTGCCAGTAGTATAGTCGGACCGGGACAGGGCACTGAAGCTTTCTTT.

This clonotype was detected only a few times. The chain carries TRBV24-1 and TRBJ2-2; 7 bases fit TRBD1. Germline V gene lookup returns CDR1 KGHDR and CDR2 SFDVKD. The CDR3 is 17 amino acids. The trim removed 2 bases at V and 9 bases at J, leaving 14 bases unmatched. The CDR3 DNA reads TGTGCCACCAGTGATTCTTACCGGGACAGCGGACTGAGGGAGCTGTTTTTT. It specifies CATSDSYRDSGLRELFF.

The chain combines TRBV7-9 with TRBJ1-2, with a weak D call TRBD1 (6 bases). CDR1 is SEHNR, CDR2 FQNEAQ, per germline (reference sequence). The CDR3 extends over 14 amino acids. Trimming removed 7 bases from V and 8 bases from J, with 20 bases in between. In DNA, the CDR3 is TGTGCCAGCACAGAATCCGGGACACCTGGGGGCTACACCTTC. It codes for CASTESGTPGGYTF. Filled out from reference TRBV7-9 and TRBJ1-2, the complete variable domain reads DTGVSQNPRHKITKRGQNVTFRCDPISEHNRLYWYRQTLGQGPEFLTYFQNEAQLEKSRLLSDRFSAERPKGSFSTLEIQRTEQGDSAMYLCASTESGTPGGYTFGSGTRLTVV.

J is TRBJ1-5 and V is TRBV12-3 or TRBV12-4; TRBD1 is a possible D gene (5 bases). This CDR3 spans 15 amino acids. The germline V and J ends were trimmed by 9 bases and 4 bases, with 19 bases remaining between them. CDR3 amino acids: CASSRASGANQPQHF. The CDR3, as DNA: TGTGCCAGTTCCAGGGCGAGCGGGGCTAATCAGCCCCAGCATTTT.

This clonotype was recorded at least ten times. This rearrangement joins TRBV7-9 to TRBJ1-2, with TRBD1 identical over 10 bases. The CDR3 runs to 17 residues. The J segment lost 6 bases and the V segment lost 5 bases, leaving 15 bases of the junction unmatched. Germline CDR1 is SEHNR and CDR2 is FQNEAQ (reference sequence). The CDR3 DNA follows: TGTGCCAGCAGCGACGTGAGATCGGACAGGGGGGTGGATGGCTACACCTTC. Translating it yields CASSDVRSDRGVDGYTF.

Remarks on this clonotype: Possible read error: a much larger clone is one base away. The V gene is TRBV7-6, the J gene TRBJ1-4, with unresolved D. V was shortened by 3 bases and J by 6 bases, with 11 bases between the two germline ends. The CDR3 is made up of 14 amino acids. CDR1 and CDR2 (germline): SGHVS, FNYEAQ. The chain's CDR3 is CASSLPRKDEKLFF. CDR3 sequence (DNA): TGTGCCAGCAGCTTGCCGAGGAAGGATGAAAAACTGTTTTTT.

This clonotype was observed a single time. The chain carries TRBV4-1 and TRBJ2-7; the D gene is possibly TRBD2 (7 bases). This CDR3 has 15 residues. Trimming left V 0 bases short and J 4 bases short, with 13 bases between. Germline loops: CDR1 MGHRA, CDR2 YSYEKL. The CDR3 loop reads CASSQEGGAGYEQYF. The CDR3 nucleotides read TGCGCCAGCAGCCAAGAAGGGGGGGCAGGGTACGAGCAGTACTTC.

V and J are TRBV5-5 and TRBJ1-4; weak D call: TRBD1 (5 bases). The CDR3 has 15 residues. The germline V and J ends were trimmed by 0 bases and 4 bases, with 10 bases remaining between them. Per the germline V gene, CDR1 is SGHKS and CDR2 is YYEKEE (reference sequence). The CDR3 here is CASSLVLGRNEKLFF. CDR3 coding DNA: TGTGCCAGCAGCTTGGTCCTGGGGCGTAATGAAAAACTGTTTTTT.

The rearrangement uses TRBV7-9 and TRBJ1-1, with D possibly being TRBD1 (5 bases). The CDR3 runs 18 residues. CDR1 SEHNR and CDR2 FQNEAQ come from the germline V gene (reference sequence). The V and J ends lost 2 bases and 5 bases respectively, with 24 bases between them. The CDR3 is CASSLTLSGSVVWTEAFF. CDR3 bases: TGTGCCAGCAGCTTAACTCTCTCAGGGAGTGTGGTTTGGACTGAAGCTTTCTTT.

V usage is TRBV12-3 or TRBV12-4 and J usage is TRBJ2-7; 8 bases map to TRBD1. The CDR3 has 14 residues. Unmatched junction bases numbered 5, after V lost 2 bases and J lost 5 bases. The CDR3 coding sequence is TGTGCCAGCAGTTTAAGGACAGGGCCGAACGAGCAGTACTTC. Protein: CASSLRTGPNEQYF.

The chain links TRBV12-3 or TRBV12-4 to TRBJ2-2; D ambiguous. V was clipped by 3 bases and J by 4 bases, with 12 bases between them. This CDR3 has 15 amino acids. The CDR3 DNA reads as TGTGCCAGCAGTTTTACCCGATACGTCACCGGGGAGCTGTTTTTT. As protein: CASSFTRYVTGELFF.

V gene TRBV15 combines with J gene TRBJ1-1, with 7 nucleotides matching TRBD1. This CDR3 region has 15 residues. Trimming at V came to 0 bases and at J to 3 bases, leaving 4 bases not matched to a gene. Germline V gene sequence: CDR1 LNHNV, CDR2 YYDKDF (reference sequence). The CDR3 DNA follows: TGTGCCACCAGCAGAGATCGAGGGGGCTACACTGAAGCTTTCTTT. It is translated as CATSRDRGGYTEAFF. Together with reference TRBV15 and TRBJ1-1, the CDR3 gives the full variable domain: DAMVIQNPRYQVTQFGKPVTLSCSQTLNHNVMYWYQQKSSQAPKLLFHYYDKDFNNEADTPDNFQSRRPNTSFCFLDIRSPGLGDTAMYLCATSRDRGGYTEAFFGQGTRLTVV.

The chain uses TRBV6-1 and TRBJ1-1; D is perhaps TRBD1 (6 bases). This CDR3 is 14 amino acids long. Germline CDR1 reads MNHNS; CDR2 reads SASEGT. Trimming shortened V by 7 bases and J by 10 bases, and 22 bases separated the two germline ends. The CDR3 region has the DNA TGTGCCAGCAACTTACACATGTGGGGGCGCGGAGCTTTCTTT. Translating gives CASNLHMWGRGAFF.

This chain joins TRBV5-6 and TRBJ2-2; 11 bases map to TRBD1. Germline lookup yields CDR1 SGHDT and CDR2 YYEEEE. The length of the CDR3 is 17 residues. The V segment lost 4 bases and the J segment 0 bases; nucleotides outside the gene matches: 5. The CDR3 coding sequence is TGTGCCAGCAGCACTTGGACAGGGGGCGCGAACACCGGGGAGCTGTTTTTT. This gives the protein CASSTWTGGANTGELFF.

The chain combines TRBV7-9 with TRBJ2-3; 7 bases map to TRBD1. Germline V lookup: CDR1 SEHNR, CDR2 FQNEAQ (reference sequence). V dropped 7 bases and J dropped 2; count of bases not matched to a gene: 12. The CDR3 is 16 residues long. CDR3 residues: CASNLIIGQATDTQYF. The CDR3 region has the DNA TGTGCCAGCAACCTCATTATAGGACAGGCCACAGATACGCAGTATTTT.

This clonotype was picked up a small number of times. The rearrangement links TRBV12-3 or TRBV12-4 to TRBJ2-3; no reliable D call. The CDR3 sequence is 13 residues long. Trimming pared 8 bases from V and 1 base from J, leaving 10 bases between. The CDR3 sequence: CASVVVRTDTQYF. DNA for the CDR3: TGTGCCAGCGTAGTAGTGCGCACAGATACGCAGTATTTT.

Only a few counts were recorded for this clonotype. The chain links TRBV4-1 to TRBJ2-7, with D unclear. Germline V CDR1 and CDR2: MGHRA, YSYEKL. V dropped 0 bases and J dropped 1 base, with 7 bases sitting between them. The CDR3 extends over 14 amino acids. The DNA of the CDR3 is TGCGCCAGCAGCCAAGAGTGGCCGTCCTACGAGCAGTACTTC. This codes for CASSQEWPSYEQYF.

This clonotype came up many times. J is TRBJ2-1 and V is TRBV7-6, with 8 nucleotides matching TRBD2. Trimming at V came to 0 bases and at J to 0 bases, leaving 4 bases not matched to a gene. The germline V gene has CDR1 SGHVS and CDR2 FNYEAQ. The CDR3 has 17 residues. Written as DNA, the CDR3 is TGTGCCAGCAGCTTAGCGAGCGGGGGAAGCTCCTACAATGAGCAGTTCTTC. Encoded protein: CASSLASGGSSYNEQFF.

This clonotype was detected a few times. The chain recombines TRBV7-9 with TRBJ2-7, with unresolved D. Trimming shortened V by 5 bases and J by 3 bases, and 8 bases separated the two germline ends. Germline V gene lookup returns CDR1 SEHNR and CDR2 FQNEAQ (reference sequence). This CDR3 is 12 amino acids long. Written as DNA, the CDR3 is TGTGCCAGCAGCCGGACGGACTACGAGCAGTACTTC. It specifies CASSRTDYEQYF.

This clonotype was seen a few times. The chain carries TRBV6-2 or TRBV6-3 and TRBJ2-1; 7 bases line up with TRBD2. Germline values: CDR1 MNHEY, CDR2 SVGEGT. V shed 4 bases and J 0 bases; nucleotides not matched to a gene: 15. This CDR3 is 19 amino acids long. In DNA, the CDR3 is TGTGCCAGCAGTTTACCCCTAAGGGACGGGGGGTTCTCCTACAATGAGCAGTTCTTC. Its translation: CASSLPLRDGGFSYNEQFF.

This chain joins TRBV3-1 and TRBJ2-1, with D maybe TRBD1 (5 bases). Trimming took 4 bases from V and 8 from J, leaving 15 bases between them. Looked up from germline, CDR1 is LGHDT and CDR2 is YNNKEL (reference sequence). There are 14 residues in the CDR3. The CDR3: CASSLGPKGYEQFF. CDR3 in DNA: TGTGCCAGCAGCCTCGGGCCCAAGGGGTATGAGCAGTTCTTC.

In its sample, this clonotype was seen once. This chain uses TRBV2 with TRBJ1-3; D remains ambiguous. V was clipped by 5 bases and J by 0 bases, with 8 bases between them. The CDR3 consists of 14 residues. Germline CDR1 reads SNHLY; CDR2 reads FYNNEI. The CDR3 sequence is CASSTGSSGNTIYF. The DNA for the CDR3 is TGTGCCAGCAGTACCGGGAGCTCTGGAAACACCATATATTTT.